This TCR beta chain was recorded in a study of T cells expressing NK-cell markers. Study information: Sequencing of TCR beta repertoires drew on sorted CD3+CD56+NKG2C+, CD3+CD56+NKG2C- and CD3+CD56-NKG2C+ T cells. HCMV serostatus: seven of eight sequenced donors positive, one negative. Study results and limitations: Dominant NKG2C+ clonotypes were found to form 1.0-7.0% of CD8+ T cells in five to seven donors.

TCRdb reprocessed the 5' RACE reads and keeps a single row for each CDR3 protein, giving no DNA. In all, the sample yields about 160,000 distinct CDR3 sequences. There are 13 residues in the CDR3. In the case of this clonotype: The antigen is not known.

This chain joins TRBV12-3 or TRBV12-4 and TRBJ1-2. The TCR sequence derives from a woman between 18 and 69 years old in good health. Sequencing input: blood T cells: a sorted CD56 or NKG2C T cell subset, CD4+ or CD8+ T cells, or bulk PBMC T cells (not recorded which). The CDR3 protein is CASKWEGPYGYTF.